These T cell receptor beta chains were read from a single sample in a study of cytomegalovirus exposure and HLA in healthy donors. Method: immunoSEQ multiplex PCR; TCRdb's copy keeps in-frame clones and lacks some. The table shows 210,000 or so clones, with about three quarters occurring only once. The sequencing input was PBMCs. The origin of the receptors is a boy aged 5-17 years in good health and CMV-seronegative. Both conserved end residues are part of each CDR3. D genes are given only for firm matches. Clone size is stated in some rows and not others, as once, few, many or a class when expanded.

j_call,clone_size,v_call,d_call,cdr3_aa,cdr3_nt
TRBJ2-1,NA,TRBV7-3,NA,CASSLTGEVYNEQFF,TGTGCCAGCAGCTTAACAGGGGAGGTGTACAATGAGCAGTTCTTC
TRBJ2-3,NA,TRBV5-6,TRBD2,CASSLDAGGTDTQYF,TGTGCCAGCAGCTTGGACGCGGGGGGAACAGATACGCAGTATTTT
TRBJ1-5,NA,TRBV27,TRBD1,CASSLSWGDRLNQPQHF,TGTGCCAGCAGTTTATCTTGGGGGGACAGGCTCAATCAGCCCCAGCATTTT
TRBJ1-5,NA,TRBV5-1,TRBD1,CASSHDRGGQPQHF,TGCGCCAGCAGCCATGACAGGGGGGGGCAGCCCCAGCATTTT
TRBJ1-1,NA,TRBV9,NA,CASSGPEDEAFF,TGTGCCAGCAGCGGGCCGGAGGATGAAGCTTTCTTT
TRBJ1-1,NA,TRBV6-1,TRBD1,CASRPGTGGFEAFF,TGTGCCAGCAGACCTGGGACAGGGGGGTTTGAAGCTTTCTTT
TRBJ2-6,NA,TRBV19,NA,CASTPGAGANVLTF,TGTGCCAGTACCCCGGGGGCTGGGGCCAACGTCCTGACTTTC
TRBJ2-1,NA,TRBV4-1,TRBD2,CASSQVVLAGKNEQFF,TGCGCCAGCAGCCAAGTGGTATTAGCGGGGAAGAATGAGCAGTTCTTC
TRBJ1-1,NA,TRBV5-4,TRBD1,CASSSAGQGRTEAFF,TGTGCCAGCAGCTCCGCCGGACAGGGTAGAACTGAAGCTTTCTTT
TRBJ2-7,NA,TRBV11-1,NA,CASSLEYRANGQYF,TGTGCCAGCAGCTTAGAGTACAGGGCCAACGGGCAGTACTTC
TRBJ2-1,NA,TRBV14,TRBD2,CASSPLLAGGPHEQFF,TGTGCCAGCAGCCCCTTACTAGCGGGAGGGCCTCATGAGCAGTTCTTC
TRBJ2-5,NA,TRBV6-1,TRBD2,CASSDGTSGTQYF,TGTGCCAGCAGTGACGGGACTAGCGGGACCCAGTACTTC
TRBJ1-3,NA,TRBV5-4,TRBD1,CASSRGQPVSGNTIYF,TGTGCCAGCAGCAGGGGGCAGCCAGTATCTGGAAACACCATATATTTT
TRBJ2-6,NA,TRBV2,NA,CASSRDTYPSGANVLTF,TGTGCCAGCAGCCGGGACACTTACCCCTCTGGGGCCAACGTCCTGACTTTC
TRBJ1-1,few,TRBV19,TRBD1,CASSIRQGRTEAFF,TGTGCCAGTAGTATTAGACAGGGGCGCACTGAAGCTTTCTTT
TRBJ1-2,NA,TRBV27,TRBD1,CASSRQGAFVGYTF,TGTGCCAGCAGTAGACAGGGGGCGTTCGTTGGCTACACCTTC
TRBJ1-1,NA,TRBV7-8,NA,CASTTDRREAFF,TGTGCCAGCACCACAGATCGTCGTGAAGCTTTCTTT
TRBJ2-7,NA,TRBV7-8,TRBD1,CASSLAQGTGGFSSYEQYF,TGTGCCAGCAGCTTAGCCCAAGGGACAGGGGGTTTTAGCTCCTACGAGCAGTACTTC
TRBJ1-1,NA,TRBV27,NA,CASRRHRETTEAFF,TGTGCCAGCAGGAGACACAGGGAGACGACTGAAGCTTTCTTT
TRBJ2-5,NA,TRBV18,TRBD2,CASSWLTSSRETQYF,TGTGCCAGCTCATGGCTGACTAGCTCGAGAGAGACCCAGTACTTC
TRBJ1-6,NA,TRBV7-2,NA,CASSLWGGGNSPLHF,TGTGCCAGCAGCTTATGGGGCGGGGGGAATTCACCCCTCCACTTT
TRBJ1-1,NA,TRBV10-3,TRBD1,CAISALDRGRGAFF,TGTGCCATCAGTGCCTTGGACAGGGGGAGGGGAGCTTTCTTT
TRBJ1-2,NA,TRBV7-8,NA,CASSLPGPNYGYTF,TGTGCCAGCAGCTTACCGGGTCCTAACTATGGCTACACCTTC
TRBJ1-2,NA,TRBV15,TRBD1,CATSRGTGYGYTF,TGTGCCACCAGCAGGGGGACAGGTTATGGCTACACCTTC
TRBJ2-7,NA,TRBV10-3,TRBD2,CAIRIFSGDEHYEQYF,TGTGCCATCAGGATATTTAGCGGGGACGAACACTACGAGCAGTACTTC
TRBJ1-2,once,TRBV7-9,NA,CASIPGDYGYTF,TGTGCCAGCATCCCAGGGGATTATGGCTACACCTTC
TRBJ2-1,NA,TRBV27,TRBD2,CASSFSGTNEQFF,TGTGCCAGCAGTTTTAGCGGGACCAATGAGCAGTTCTTC
TRBJ2-3,NA,TRBV4-1,NA,CASSQAGLGTDTQYF,TGCGCCAGCAGCCAAGCGGGACTCGGCACAGATACGCAGTATTTT
TRBJ2-7,NA,TRBV2,NA,CASSALYEQYF,TGTGCCAGCAGTGCCCTGTACGAGCAGTACTTC
TRBJ1-2,NA,TRBV18,NA,CASSPGEGDGYTF,TGTGCCAGCTCACCAGGCGAGGGCGACGGCTACACCTTC
TRBJ1-4,NA,TRBV28,NA,CATRDFNEKLFF,TGTGCCACCCGGGACTTTAATGAAAAACTGTTTTTT
TRBJ2-5,NA,TRBV4-2,TRBD2,CASSVLAGDQETQYF,TGTGCCAGCAGCGTTCTAGCGGGGGACCAAGAGACCCAGTACTTC
TRBJ2-7,NA,TRBV2,NA,CASFNQVTYEQYF,TGTGCCAGCTTCAATCAGGTCACCTACGAGCAGTACTTC
TRBJ2-7,once,TRBV7-8,NA,CASSLTRGIEQYF,TGTGCCAGCAGCCTTACACGAGGAATCGAGCAGTACTTC
TRBJ1-3,NA,TRBV6-1,NA,CASSETPDTIYF,TGTGCCAGCAGTGAAACCCCGGACACCATATATTTT
TRBJ2-3,NA,TRBV30,NA,CAWSLTGLLTDTQYF,TGTGCCTGGAGTCTCACAGGACTATTAACAGATACGCAGTATTTT
TRBJ2-7,NA,TRBV2,TRBD1,CASSLTGLEQYF,TGTGCCAGCAGTTTGACAGGGTTGGAGCAGTACTTC
TRBJ2-1,NA,TRBV7-3,NA,CASSLMASASYNEQFF,TGTGCCAGCAGCTTAATGGCTAGCGCGTCCTACAATGAGCAGTTCTTC
TRBJ1-1,NA,TRBV19,NA,CASKSGENTEAFF,TGTGCCAGCAAATCAGGGGAGAACACTGAAGCTTTCTTT